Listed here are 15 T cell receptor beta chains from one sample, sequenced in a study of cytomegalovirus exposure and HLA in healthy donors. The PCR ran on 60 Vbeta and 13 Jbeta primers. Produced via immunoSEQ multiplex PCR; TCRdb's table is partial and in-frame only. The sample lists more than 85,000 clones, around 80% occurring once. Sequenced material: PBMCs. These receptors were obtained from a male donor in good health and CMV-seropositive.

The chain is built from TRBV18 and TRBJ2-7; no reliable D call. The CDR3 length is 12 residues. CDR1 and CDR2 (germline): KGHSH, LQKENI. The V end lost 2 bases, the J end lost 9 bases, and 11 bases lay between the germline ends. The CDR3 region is CASSPDLYRQYF. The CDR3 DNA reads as TGTGCCAGCTCACCAGACCTTTACAGGCAGTACTTC.

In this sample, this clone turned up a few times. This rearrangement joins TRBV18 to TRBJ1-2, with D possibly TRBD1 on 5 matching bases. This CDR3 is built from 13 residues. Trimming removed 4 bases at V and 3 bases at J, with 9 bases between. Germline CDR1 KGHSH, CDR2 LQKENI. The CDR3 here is CASSQQAHYGYTF. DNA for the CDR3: TGTGCCAGCTCACAACAGGCGCACTATGGCTACACCTTC.

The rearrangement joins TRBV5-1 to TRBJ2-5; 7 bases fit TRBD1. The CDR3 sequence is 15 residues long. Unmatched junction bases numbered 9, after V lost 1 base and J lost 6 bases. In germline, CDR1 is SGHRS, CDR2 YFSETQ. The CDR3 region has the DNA TGCGCCAGCAGCTTGAAGACAGGGACGCCCCAGACCCAGTACTTC. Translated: CASSLKTGTPQTQYF.

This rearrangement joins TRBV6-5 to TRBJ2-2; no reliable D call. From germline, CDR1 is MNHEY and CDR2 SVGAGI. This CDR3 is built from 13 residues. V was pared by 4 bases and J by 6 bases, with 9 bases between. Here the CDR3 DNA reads TGTGCCAGCAGTTTTACGCGGTCCGGGGAGCTGTTTTTT. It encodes CASSFTRSGELFF.

CDR3 region: CASSRDRMNSGNTIYF. CDR3 bases: TGTGCCAGCAGTCGGGACAGGATGAACTCTGGAAACACCATATATTTT. The V call is TRBV2, the J call TRBJ1-3; TRBD1 aligns across 8 bases. Germline V gene data show CDR1 as SNHLY and CDR2 as FYNNEI. This CDR3 has 16 amino acids. V shed 5 bases and J 0 bases; nucleotides not matched to a gene: 6.

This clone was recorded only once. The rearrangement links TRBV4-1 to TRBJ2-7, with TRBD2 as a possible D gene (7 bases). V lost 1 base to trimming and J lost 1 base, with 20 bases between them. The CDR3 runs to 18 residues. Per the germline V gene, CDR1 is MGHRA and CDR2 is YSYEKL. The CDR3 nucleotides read TGCGCCAGCAGCCAAGCCTTCCGGGGCGGGGGCCCTTCCTACGAGCAGTACTTC. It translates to CASSQAFRGGGPSYEQYF.

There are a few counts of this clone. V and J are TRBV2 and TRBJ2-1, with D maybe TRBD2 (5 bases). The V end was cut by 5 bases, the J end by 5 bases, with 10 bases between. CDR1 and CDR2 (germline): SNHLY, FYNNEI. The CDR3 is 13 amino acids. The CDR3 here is CASSSRLNNEQFF. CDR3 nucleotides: TGTGCCAGCAGTTCTCGACTAAACAATGAGCAGTTCTTC.

CDR3 region: CASSLTSGGNEQFF. CDR3 in DNA: TGCGCCAGCAGCTTGACTAGCGGGGGGAATGAGCAGTTCTTC. The rearrangement links TRBV5-1 to TRBJ2-1; 12 bases agree with TRBD2. The CDR3 sequence is 14 residues long. The ends lost 1 base at V and 7 bases at J; junction bases unmatched: 0. The germline V gene encodes CDR1 SGHRS and CDR2 YFSETQ.

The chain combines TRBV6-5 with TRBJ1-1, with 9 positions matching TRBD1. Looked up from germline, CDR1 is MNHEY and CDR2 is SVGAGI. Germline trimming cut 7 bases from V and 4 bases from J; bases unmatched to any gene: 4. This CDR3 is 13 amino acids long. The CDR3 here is CASTGTGRTEAFF. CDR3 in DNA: TGTGCCAGCACCGGGACAGGGCGCACTGAAGCTTTCTTT.

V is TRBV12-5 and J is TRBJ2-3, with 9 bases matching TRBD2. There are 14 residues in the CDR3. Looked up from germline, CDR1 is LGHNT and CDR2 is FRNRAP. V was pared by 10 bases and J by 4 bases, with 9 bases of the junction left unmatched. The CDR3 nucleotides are TGTGCTACTGGCGGCGGGGGGGCCGCAGATACGCAGTATTTT. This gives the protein CATGGGGAADTQYF.

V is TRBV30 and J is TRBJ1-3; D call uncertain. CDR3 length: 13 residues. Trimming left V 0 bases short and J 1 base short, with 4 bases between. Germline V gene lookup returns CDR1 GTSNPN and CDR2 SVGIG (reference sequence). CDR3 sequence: CAWSVYSGNTIYF. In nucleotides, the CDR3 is TGTGCCTGGAGTGTATATTCTGGAAACACCATATATTTT.

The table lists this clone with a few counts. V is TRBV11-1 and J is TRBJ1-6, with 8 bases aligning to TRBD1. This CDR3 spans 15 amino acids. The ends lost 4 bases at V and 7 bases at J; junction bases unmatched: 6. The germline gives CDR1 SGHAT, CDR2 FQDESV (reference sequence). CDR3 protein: CASSSRQGSNSPLHF. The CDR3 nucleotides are TGTGCCAGCAGCTCCAGACAGGGGAGCAATTCACCCCTCCACTTT. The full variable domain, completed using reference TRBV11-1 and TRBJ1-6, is EAEVAQSPRYKITEKSQAVAFWCDPISGHATLYWYRQILGQGPELLVQFQDESVVDDSQLPKDRFSAERLKGVDSTLKIQPAELGDSAMYLCASSSRQGSNSPLHFGNGTRLTVT.

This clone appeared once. CDR3 region: CASTPRGRRDTQYF. In nucleotides, the CDR3 is TGTGCCAGCACCCCCAGGGGGCGGAGAGATACGCAGTATTTT. This sequence joins TRBV5-8 and TRBJ2-3; TRBD1 matches 8 bases. J lost 5 bases, V lost 6 bases, and 8 bases had no gene match. This CDR3 is 14 amino acids long. CDR1 SGHTS and CDR2 YDEGEE come from the germline V gene.

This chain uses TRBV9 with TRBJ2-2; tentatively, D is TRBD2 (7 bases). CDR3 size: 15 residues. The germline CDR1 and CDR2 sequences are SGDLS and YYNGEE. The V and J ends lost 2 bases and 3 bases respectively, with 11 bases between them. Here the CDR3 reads CASSVGGAHTGELFF. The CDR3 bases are TGTGCCAGCAGCGTGGGGGGGGCGCACACCGGGGAGCTGTTTTTT.

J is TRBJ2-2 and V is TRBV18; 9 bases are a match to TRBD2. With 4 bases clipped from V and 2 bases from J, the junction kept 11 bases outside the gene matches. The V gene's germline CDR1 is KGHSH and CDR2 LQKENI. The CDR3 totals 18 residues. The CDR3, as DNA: TGTGCCAGCTCACTTTTCCACCTGACTAGCGGCAACACCGGGGAGCTGTTTTTT. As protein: CASSLFHLTSGNTGELFF.